This T cell receptor beta chain emerged from a study of cytomegalovirus exposure and HLA in healthy donors. Concerning this clone itself: Its antigen is unidentified.

Study results and caveats: Trimming of TCR beta V- and J-genes showed a link, identified in a later analysis, to a missense DCLRE1C variant. Among the sequence variants, a highly shared cluster was likely an artifact of sequencing. In a later analysis, compared with equally common non-associated chains, HLA-associated beta chains were more expanded.

Amplification used 60 Vbeta primers and 13 Jbeta primers. Per the original data handling: About 83 million unique TCR beta chains, 10 million to 14 million shared, were counted in a later analysis. Generated by immunoSEQ multiplex PCR, the TCRdb table keeps only in-frame clones and is missing some. V, J and clone size derive from that table, while D and trimming were established from the DNA sequence. The sample includes approximately 130,000 clones, approximately 75% of them seen just once. CDR1 is LGHNA, CDR2 YNFKEQ, per germline. V dropped 4 bases and J dropped 2; count of bases not matched to a gene: 7. This CDR3 spans 16 amino acids.

The source of this sequence is a man aged 50 to 59 in good health and CMV-seropositive. The chain is built from TRBV4-2 and TRBJ2-7; 11 positions match TRBD2. The sample taken for sequencing was PBMCs. The CDR3, as DNA: TGTGCCAGCAGCCGGGGGCTAGCGGGAGGTGCCTACGAGCAGTACTTC. As protein: CASSRGLAGGAYEQYF.